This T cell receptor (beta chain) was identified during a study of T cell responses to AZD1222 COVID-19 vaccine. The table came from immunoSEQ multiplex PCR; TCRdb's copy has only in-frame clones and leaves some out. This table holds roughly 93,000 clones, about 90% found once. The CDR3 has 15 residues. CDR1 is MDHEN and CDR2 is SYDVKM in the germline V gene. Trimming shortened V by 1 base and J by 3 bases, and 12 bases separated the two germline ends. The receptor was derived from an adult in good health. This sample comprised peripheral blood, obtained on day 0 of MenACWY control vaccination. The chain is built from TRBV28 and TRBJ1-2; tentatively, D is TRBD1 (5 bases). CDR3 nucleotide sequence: TGTGCCAGCAGTTTATCGAGGGGCGGTGACTATGGCTACACCTTC. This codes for CASSLSRGGDYGYTF.